The subject of this entry is one T cell receptor beta chain. The antigen remains undetermined. The V gene's germline CDR1 is SGHTA and CDR2 FQGTGA. The CDR3 runs to 15 residues. Germline trimming cut 4 bases from V and 9 bases from J; bases unmatched to any gene: 9. This entry comes from a study of PD-1 blockade in classical Hodgkin lymphoma. Across the whole study: The nivolumab dose that patients received was 3 mg/kg, given intravenously every 2 weeks. Points from the study as a whole: Prior to therapy, complete responders displayed diversity much like that of newly diagnosed patients. According to reports, newly diagnosed patients had lower baseline TCR diversity than healthy donors, and relapsed/refractory patients had lower baseline TCR diversity still.

Time point of the sample: cycle 4 day 1 (C4D1), after about 6 weeks of nivolumab. Brentuximab vedotin exposure varied, and every patient relapsed after autologous stem cell transplantation. Responses achieved at best were complete response, partial response or progressive disease. Profiled with immunoSEQ multiplex PCR; TCRdb holds only in-frame clones, not every one. The sample contains 20,000 to 25,000 clones, under 85% of which appear only once. The source material was peripheral blood mononuclear cells (PBMCs), sampled before the fourth cycle of nivolumab. The TCR sequence derives from a human donor with classical Hodgkin lymphoma. This chain uses TRBV7-3 with TRBJ2-3, with 11 bases lining up with TRBD2. CDR3 bases: TGTGCCAGCAGCTGGGCTAGCGGGGGGCTTTTCACGCAGTATTTT. This translates into CASSWASGGLFTQYF.